Following are 23 T cell receptor beta chains from one sample sequenced in a study of metastatic and nonmetastatic thyroid tumors. Patients underwent thyroid surgery, and none had received any treatment before it. TCRdb reassembled clones from the PCR reads with MiXCR. The data show 19,000 or so clones, with over 25% seen just once and 15% to 25% held by the top ten. Sequences were obtained from blood. The receptors shown here come from a female donor with papillary thyroid cancer or a benign thyroid nodule (not recorded which). Some clones in this sample may be carry-over from other donors' samples.

This clone has only a few counts. V is TRBV6-1 and J is TRBJ2-5; tentatively, D is TRBD1 (6 bases). Deletions cut 5 bases from V and 1 base from J, with 11 bases between. This CDR3 has 14 amino acids. Germline values: CDR1 MNHNS, CDR2 SASEGT. The CDR3 protein is CASSPRDIQETQYF. For the CDR3, the DNA is TGTGCCAGCAGTCCTCGGGACATCCAAGAGACCCAGTACTTC.

This clone was picked up one time. The CDR3: CSAFNSGTGVRGYTF. CDR3 nucleotide sequence: TGCAGTGCTTTCAACTCCGGGACAGGGGTACGAGGCTACACCTTC. This chain connects TRBV20-1 to TRBJ1-2, with 10 positions matching TRBD1. The V gene's germline CDR1 is DFQATT and CDR2 SNEGSKA (reference sequence). This CDR3 spans 15 amino acids. With 5 bases clipped from V and 8 bases from J, the junction kept 14 bases outside the gene matches.

The rearrangement joins TRBV28 to TRBJ1-6; D unresolved. Germline V gives CDR1 MDHEN, CDR2 SYDVKM. Between the trimmed V and J ends, which lost 7 bases and 0 bases, there was a span of 16 bases. This CDR3 is built from 17 residues. For the CDR3, the DNA is TGTGCCAGCACCCCACCCCCCGTTAGCTCCTATAATTCACCCCTCCACTTT. Encoded protein: CASTPPPVSSYNSPLHF.

This clone has a count of ten or more. The rearrangement links TRBV10-2 to TRBJ2-1, with D possibly TRBD2 on 5 matching bases. The CDR3 runs to 14 residues. V lost 5 bases to trimming and J lost 0 bases, with 8 bases between them. CDR1 and CDR2 from the germline V gene are WSHSY and SAAADI. The CDR3: CASSTGNSYNEQFF. The DNA of the CDR3 is TGCGCCAGCAGTACCGGGAACTCCTACAATGAGCAGTTCTTC.

The rearrangement joins TRBV20-1 to TRBJ2-7; 7 nucleotides agree with TRBD1. The V gene's germline CDR1 is DFQATT and CDR2 SNEGSKA (reference sequence). CDR3 length: 14 amino acids. V was pared by 3 bases and J by 0 bases, with 5 bases of the junction left unmatched. The DNA of the CDR3 is TGCAGTGCTAGTACAGGGGCCAGCTCCTACGAGCAGTACTTC. It yields the protein CSASTGASSYEQYF.

This clone was seen repeatedly, ten times or more. The V gene is TRBV6-2 or TRBV6-3, the J gene TRBJ2-7; the D is unclear. Germline lookup yields CDR1 MNHEY and CDR2 SVGEGT. V was clipped by 2 bases and J by 4 bases, with 12 bases between them. This CDR3 has 14 residues. The CDR3, as DNA: TGTGCCAGCAGTTACAAGGGTGTCTCGTACGAGCAGTACTTC. Translating gives CASSYKGVSYEQYF.

J is TRBJ2-7 and V is TRBV15; 8 nucleotides match TRBD2. Unmatched junction bases numbered 7, after V lost 1 base and J lost 5 bases. The CDR3 totals 15 residues. Germline CDR1 LNHNV, CDR2 YYDKDF (reference sequence). The CDR3 DNA is TGTGCCACCAGCAGAGTCAGCGGGAGCCCCCACGAGCAGTACTTC. It is translated as CATSRVSGSPHEQYF.

There are many counts of this clone. The chain couples TRBV5-6 to TRBJ1-3; D perhaps matches TRBD1 (5 bases). The CDR3 covers 15 residues. Trimming stripped 4 bases from V and 0 bases from J, with 11 bases between. Germline-derived CDR1 and CDR2 are SGHDT and YYEEEE. The CDR3 DNA sequence: TGTGCCAGCAGCCCCGTGACAGCCTCTGGAAACACCATATATTTT. It yields the protein CASSPVTASGNTIYF.

V is TRBV5-1 and J is TRBJ2-7, with 9 bases aligning to TRBD1. There are 13 residues in the CDR3. Trimming at V came to 5 bases and at J to 5 bases, leaving 5 bases not matched to a gene. Germline CDR1 reads SGHRS; CDR2 reads YFSETQ. The CDR3 loop reads CASSRDRVNEQYF. For the CDR3, the DNA is TGCGCCAGCAGTAGGGACAGGGTCAACGAGCAGTACTTC.

Sample share makes this clone medium-sized. The chain links TRBV2 to TRBJ2-1, with 7 bases matching TRBD1. Germline loops: CDR1 SNHLY, CDR2 FYNNEI. The J segment lost 1 base and the V segment lost 6 bases, leaving 9 bases of the junction unmatched. The CDR3 loop spans 16 amino acids. This CDR3 reads CASRQKQGSSYNEQFF. The CDR3 nucleotides are TGTGCCAGCAGGCAGAAACAGGGGTCTTCCTACAATGAGCAGTTCTTC. Full variable domain (outside the CDR3, taken from reference TRBV2 and TRBJ2-1): EPEVTQTPSHQVTQMGQEVILRCVPISNHLYFYWYRQILGQKVEFLVSFYNNEISEKSEIFDDQFSVERPDGSNFTLKIRSTKLEDSAMYFCASRQKQGSSYNEQFFGPGTRLTVL.

This clone has more than one count but fewer than ten. A junction boundary mismatches the germline segment, possibly from a read error. This sequence joins TRBV6-5 and TRBJ1-5, with 7 nucleotides matching TRBD1. The CDR3 length is 15 residues. Per germline, CDR1 MNHEY and CDR2 SVGAGI. Written as DNA, the CDR3 is TGTGCCAGCAGTTACGGACAGGATAGCGATCAGCCCCAGCACTTT. This encodes CASSYGQDSDQPQHF.

This clone showed up many times. The CDR3 region has the DNA TGTGCCAGCAGTTACCGGGAACGGAGGGGCTTGAAGGATGGCTACACCTTC. Translation gives CASSYRERRGLKDGYTF. The genes are TRBV6-2 or TRBV6-3 and TRBJ1-2; a weak D match, TRBD1 (5 bases). V lost 2 bases and J 6 bases, leaving 22 bases between the germline ends. The CDR3 sequence is 17 residues long. The germline CDR1 and CDR2 sequences are MNHEY and SVGEGT.

This clone came up once. A read error may produce the germline difference seen at one junction end. The chain carries TRBV20-1 and TRBJ2-1; D unclear. The CDR3 is 16 amino acids. Germline-derived CDR1 and CDR2 are DFQATT and SNEGSKA (reference sequence). The CDR3 DNA reads TGCAGTGCTAGCCCGCTTGGCGGTGATCGCTACAATGAGCAGGTCTTC. Residues: CSASPLGGDRYNEQVF.

This clone was seen many times. This may be a read error: a much more frequent sequence differs by one nucleotide. The genes are TRBV6-6 and TRBJ2-1; the D gene is possibly TRBD2 (6 bases). Germline V gene data show CDR1 as MNHNY and CDR2 as SVGAGI (reference sequence). There are 15 residues in the CDR3. CDR3 amino acids: CVSSYRGNTYNEQFF. The CDR3 DNA is TGTGTCAGCAGTTATCGGGGGAATACCTACAATGAGCAGTTCTTC.

This clone showed up many times. The V gene is TRBV6-2 or TRBV6-3, the J gene TRBJ2-7, with 8 bases fitting TRBD1. Germline CDR1 MNHEY, CDR2 SVGEGT. The CDR3 spans 15 residues. The V gene end was trimmed by 2 bases and the J gene end by 3 bases; junction bases not matched to a gene: 6. The CDR3 is CASSYDRGLIYEQYF. The CDR3 DNA reads as TGTGCCAGCAGTTACGACAGGGGATTAATCTACGAGCAGTACTTC.

There are many counts of this clone. The genes are TRBV14 and TRBJ2-1; D remains ambiguous. Trimming cost V 1 base and J 4 bases, with 17 bases left between them. The CDR3 runs to 17 residues. Germline CDR1 and CDR2: SGHDN and FVKESK. In DNA, the CDR3 is TGTGCCAGCAGCCAAGGCGTTGGAGTCGCCGGATACAATGAGCAGTTCTTC. Amino acid sequence: CASSQGVGVAGYNEQFF.

This clone was seen repeatedly, ten times or more. The rearrangement links TRBV24-1 to TRBJ2-7; TRBD1 aligns across 10 bases. Germline CDR1 KGHDR, CDR2 SFDVKD. This CDR3 is 15 amino acids long. Trimming cost V 4 bases and J 2 bases; bases outside gene matches: 4. The CDR3 loop is CATSDSGQGTYEQYF. The CDR3 DNA reads as TGTGCCACCAGTGACTCGGGACAGGGGACCTACGAGCAGTACTTC.

About this clone itself: A read error may account for a junction end that differs from germline. V gene TRBV6-4 combines with J gene TRBJ1-1; no reliable D call. CDR1 is MRHNA and CDR2 is SNTAGT in the germline V gene. This CDR3 region has 16 residues. Here the CDR3 reads CASRDSITSIVTAACF. In DNA form, the CDR3 reads TGTGCCAGCAGGGACTCTATTACATCCATCGTCACTGCAGCTTGCTTT.

The gene calls are TRBV5-1 and TRBJ2-7; the match to TRBD1 covers 8 bases. The CDR3 contains 16 residues. Germline V gene lookup returns CDR1 SGHRS and CDR2 YFSETQ. V lost 0 bases, J lost 3 bases, and 8 bases stayed unmatched. In nucleotides, the CDR3 is TGCGCCAGCAGCTTGGGCCCAGGGGGCATCTACTACGAGCAGTACTTC. Encoded protein: CASSLGPGGIYYEQYF.

The chain has TRBV6-2 or TRBV6-3 and TRBJ1-6; D might be TRBD1 (6 bases). The length of the CDR3 is 19 residues. V was clipped by 1 base and J by 5 bases, with 21 bases between them. Germline-derived CDR1 and CDR2 are MNHEY and SVGEGT. This chain's CDR3 is CASSYLGGYTGDDNSPLHF. CDR3 DNA: TGTGCCAGCAGTTACTTAGGGGGTTATACAGGCGATGATAATTCACCCCTCCACTTT.

This sequence joins TRBV11-2 and TRBJ2-7; 9 bases agree with TRBD1. CDR3 length equals 16 residues. Germline trimming cut 4 bases from V and 2 bases from J; bases unmatched to any gene: 9. From germline, CDR1 is SGHAT and CDR2 FQNNGV. The CDR3 DNA sequence: TGTGCCAGCAGCTCACCGGACAGGGGCTACCCCTACGAGCAGTACTTC. Translation gives CASSSPDRGYPYEQYF. Complete variable domain (other parts from reference TRBV11-2 and TRBJ2-7): EAGVAQSPRYKIIEKRQSVAFWCNPISGHATLYWYQQILGQGPKLLIQFQNNGVVDDSQLPKDRFSAERLKGVDSTLKIQPAKLEDSAVYLCASSSPDRGYPYEQYFGPGTRLTVT.

This clone was observed a few times. This chain connects TRBV28 to TRBJ2-7, with D unclear. Germline V lookup: CDR1 MDHEN, CDR2 SYDVKM. Deletions cut 6 bases from V and 0 bases from J, with 15 bases between. The CDR3 has 15 residues. The CDR3 protein is CASSGTSASSYEQYF. The CDR3 DNA reads as TGTGCCAGCAGCGGAACTTCGGCTAGCTCCTACGAGCAGTACTTC.

The chain employs TRBV4-1 and TRBJ1-2, with 9 bases lining up with TRBD1. This CDR3 region has 19 residues. Germline V gives CDR1 MGHRA, CDR2 YSYEKL. Losses at the gene ends were 6 bases for V and 3 bases for J; bases not matched to a gene: 20. The CDR3 protein is CASRQGEGGQGGGYYGYTF. CDR3 nucleotide sequence: TGCGCCAGCAGACAGGGGGAGGGGGGACAGGGCGGAGGTTACTATGGCTACACCTTC.